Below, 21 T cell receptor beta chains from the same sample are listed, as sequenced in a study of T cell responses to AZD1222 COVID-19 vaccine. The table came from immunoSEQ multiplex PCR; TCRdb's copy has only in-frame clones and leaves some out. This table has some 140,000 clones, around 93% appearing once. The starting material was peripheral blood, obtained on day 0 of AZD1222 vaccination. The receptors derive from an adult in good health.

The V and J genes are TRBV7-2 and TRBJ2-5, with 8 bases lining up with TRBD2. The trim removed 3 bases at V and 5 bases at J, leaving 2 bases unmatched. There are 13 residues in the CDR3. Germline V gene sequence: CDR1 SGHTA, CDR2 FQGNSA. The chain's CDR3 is CASSFTSGETQYF. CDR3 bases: TGTGCCAGCAGCTTTACTAGCGGTGAGACCCAGTACTTC.

The CDR3 is CASSYKGPTGNTIYF. The CDR3 DNA sequence: TGTGCCAGCAGTTACAAGGGGCCAACTGGAAACACCATATATTTT. This chain joins TRBV6-5 and TRBJ1-3, with D perhaps matching TRBD1 (5 bases). From germline, CDR1 is MNHEY and CDR2 SVGAGI. The CDR3 has 15 residues. Trimming took off 2 bases at V and 2 bases at J, with 10 bases between the two ends.

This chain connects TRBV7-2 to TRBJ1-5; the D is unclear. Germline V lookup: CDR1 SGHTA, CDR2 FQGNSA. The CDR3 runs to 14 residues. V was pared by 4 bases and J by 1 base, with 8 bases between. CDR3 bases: TGTGCCAGCAGCTATAGACGGAGCAATCAGCCCCAGCATTTT. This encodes CASSYRRSNQPQHF.

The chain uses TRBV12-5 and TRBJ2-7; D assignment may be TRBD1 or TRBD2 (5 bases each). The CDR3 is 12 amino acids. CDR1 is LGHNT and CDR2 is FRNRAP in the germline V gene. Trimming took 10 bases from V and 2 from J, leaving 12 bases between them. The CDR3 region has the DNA TGTGCTACTGGGGACGGGACCTACGAGCAGTACTTC. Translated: CATGDGTYEQYF.

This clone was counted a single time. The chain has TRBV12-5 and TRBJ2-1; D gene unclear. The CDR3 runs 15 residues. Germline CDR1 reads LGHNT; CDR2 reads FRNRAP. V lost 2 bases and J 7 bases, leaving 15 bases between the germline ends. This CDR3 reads CASGLKLSRRNEQFF. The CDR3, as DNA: TGTGCTAGTGGTTTGAAACTATCTCGCAGAAATGAGCAGTTCTTC.

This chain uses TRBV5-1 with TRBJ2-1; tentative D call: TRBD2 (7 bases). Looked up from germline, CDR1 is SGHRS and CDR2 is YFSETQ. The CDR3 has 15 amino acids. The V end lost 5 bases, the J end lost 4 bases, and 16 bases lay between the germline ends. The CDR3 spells CASRADGGLYNEQFF. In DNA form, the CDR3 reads TGCGCCAGCAGGGCGGACGGGGGGCTTTACAATGAGCAGTTCTTC.

The CDR3 DNA sequence: TGTGCCAGCCCCGGGACTAGCGGGAGGGCCTGTATCCGATACGGACAATGCGATGAGCAGTTCTTC. Residues: CASPGTSGRACIRYGQCDEQFF. J is TRBJ2-1 and V is TRBV28; 16 bases are shared with TRBD2. V was pared by 8 bases and J by 8 bases, with 27 bases of the junction left unmatched. Germline lookup yields CDR1 MDHEN and CDR2 SYDVKM. The CDR3 consists of 22 residues.

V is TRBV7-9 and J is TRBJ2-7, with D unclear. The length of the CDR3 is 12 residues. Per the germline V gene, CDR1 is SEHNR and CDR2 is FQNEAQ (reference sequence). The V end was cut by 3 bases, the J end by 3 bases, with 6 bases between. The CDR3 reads CASSFTVYEQYF. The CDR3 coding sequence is TGTGCCAGCAGCTTTACGGTCTACGAGCAGTACTTC.

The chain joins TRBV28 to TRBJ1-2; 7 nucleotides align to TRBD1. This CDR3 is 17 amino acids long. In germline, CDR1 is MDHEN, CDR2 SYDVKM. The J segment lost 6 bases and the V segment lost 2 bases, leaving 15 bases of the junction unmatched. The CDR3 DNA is TGTGCCAGCAGTTTACTTGGACAGGTTGATTATCTAGATGGCTACACCTTC. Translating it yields CASSLLGQVDYLDGYTF.

The CDR3 DNA reads TGTGCCAGCAGCCAAGATACTAGCGGTAACACCGGGGAGCTGTTTTTT. Translating gives CASSQDTSGNTGELFF. The V gene is TRBV14, the J gene TRBJ2-2; TRBD2 aligns across 8 bases. CDR1 is SGHDN, CDR2 FVKESK, per germline. CDR3 length: 16 residues. V gave up 0 bases and J gave up 2 bases; unmatched junction bases: 2.

The CDR3 DNA follows: TGTGCCAGCAGTTATTCTGGGGCCAACGTCCTGACTTTC. The encoded protein is CASSYSGANVLTF. J is TRBJ2-6 and V is TRBV6-5; the D is unclear. This CDR3 spans 13 amino acids. CDR1 MNHEY and CDR2 SVGAGI come from the germline V gene. Trimming stripped 3 bases from V and 1 base from J, with 1 base between.

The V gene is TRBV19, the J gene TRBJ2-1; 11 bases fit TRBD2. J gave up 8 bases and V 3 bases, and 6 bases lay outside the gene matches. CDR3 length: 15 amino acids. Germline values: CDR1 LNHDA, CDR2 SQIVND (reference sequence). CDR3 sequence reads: CASSIRGTSGDEQFF. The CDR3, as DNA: TGTGCCAGTAGTATCAGAGGGACTAGCGGCGATGAGCAGTTCTTC.

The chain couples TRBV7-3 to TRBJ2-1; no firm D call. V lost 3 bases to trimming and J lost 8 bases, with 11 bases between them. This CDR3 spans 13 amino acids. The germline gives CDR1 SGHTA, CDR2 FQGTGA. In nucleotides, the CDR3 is TGTGCCAGCAGCTTGAGTAGCTTCTATGAGCAGTTCTTC. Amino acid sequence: CASSLSSFYEQFF.

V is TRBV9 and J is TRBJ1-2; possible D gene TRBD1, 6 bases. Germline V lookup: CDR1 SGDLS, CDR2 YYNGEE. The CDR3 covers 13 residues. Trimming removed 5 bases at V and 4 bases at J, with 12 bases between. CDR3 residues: CASSDRTGYGYTF. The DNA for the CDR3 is TGTGCCAGCAGTGACAGGACGGGCTATGGCTACACCTTC.

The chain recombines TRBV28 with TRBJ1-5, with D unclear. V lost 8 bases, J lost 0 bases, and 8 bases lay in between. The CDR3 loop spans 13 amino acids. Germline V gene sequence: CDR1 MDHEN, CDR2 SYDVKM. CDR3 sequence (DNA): TGTGCCAGCCGACCATATAGCAATCAGCCCCAGCATTTT. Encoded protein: CASRPYSNQPQHF.

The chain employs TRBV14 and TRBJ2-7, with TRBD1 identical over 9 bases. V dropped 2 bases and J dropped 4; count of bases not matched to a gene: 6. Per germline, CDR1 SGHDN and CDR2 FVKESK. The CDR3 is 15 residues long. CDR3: CASSQSWTGEYEQYF. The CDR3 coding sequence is TGTGCCAGCAGCCAATCCTGGACAGGGGAATACGAGCAGTACTTC.

This CDR3 reads CSASWSGGLSPLHF. CDR3 DNA: TGCAGTGCTAGTTGGTCAGGGGGCCTTTCACCCCTCCACTTT. This chain joins TRBV20-1 and TRBJ1-6; TRBD1 matches 8 bases. V dropped 3 bases and J dropped 9; count of bases not matched to a gene: 7. The CDR3 spans 14 residues. Germline assignment: CDR1 DFQATT and CDR2 SNEGSKA (reference sequence).

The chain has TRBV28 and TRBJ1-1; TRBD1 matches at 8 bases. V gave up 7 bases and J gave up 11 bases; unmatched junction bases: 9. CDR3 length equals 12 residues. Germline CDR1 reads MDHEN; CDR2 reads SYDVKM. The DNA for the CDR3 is TGTGCCAGCACCTCTACCAGGGGGCATGCTTTCTTT. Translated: CASTSTRGHAFF.

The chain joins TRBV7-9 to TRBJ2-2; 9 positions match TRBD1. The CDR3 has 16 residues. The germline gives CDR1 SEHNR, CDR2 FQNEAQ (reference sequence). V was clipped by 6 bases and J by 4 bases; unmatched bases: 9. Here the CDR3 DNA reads TGTGCCAGCAGGTCCCCACAGGGGGCGGCCACCGGGGAGCTGTTTTTT. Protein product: CASRSPQGAATGELFF.

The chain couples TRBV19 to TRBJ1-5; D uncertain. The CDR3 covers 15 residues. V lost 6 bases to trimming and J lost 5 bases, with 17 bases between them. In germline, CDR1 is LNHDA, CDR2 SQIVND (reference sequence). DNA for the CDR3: TGTGCCAGTAGCGATGTGTGGGCGGGCTATCAGCCCCAGCATTTT. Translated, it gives CASSDVWAGYQPQHF.

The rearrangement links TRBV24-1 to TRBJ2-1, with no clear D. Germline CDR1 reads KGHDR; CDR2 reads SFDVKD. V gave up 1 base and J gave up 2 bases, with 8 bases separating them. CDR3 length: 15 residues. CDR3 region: CATSDFPGAYNEQFF. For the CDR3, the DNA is TGTGCCACCAGTGATTTTCCAGGCGCCTACAATGAGCAGTTCTTC.